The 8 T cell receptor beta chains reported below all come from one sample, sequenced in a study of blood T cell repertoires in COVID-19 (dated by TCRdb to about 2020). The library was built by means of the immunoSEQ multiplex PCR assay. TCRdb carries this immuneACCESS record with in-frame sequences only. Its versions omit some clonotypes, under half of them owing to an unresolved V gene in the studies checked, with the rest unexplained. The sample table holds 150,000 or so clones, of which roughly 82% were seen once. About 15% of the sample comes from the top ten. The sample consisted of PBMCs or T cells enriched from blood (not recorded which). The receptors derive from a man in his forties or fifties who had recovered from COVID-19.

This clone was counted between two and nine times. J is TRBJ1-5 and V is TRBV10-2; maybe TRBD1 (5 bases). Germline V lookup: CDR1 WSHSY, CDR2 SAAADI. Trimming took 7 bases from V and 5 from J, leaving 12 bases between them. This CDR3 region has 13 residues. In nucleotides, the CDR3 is TGCGCCAGCATGTTAACAGGCGATCAGCCCCAGCATTTT. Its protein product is CASMLTGDQPQHF.

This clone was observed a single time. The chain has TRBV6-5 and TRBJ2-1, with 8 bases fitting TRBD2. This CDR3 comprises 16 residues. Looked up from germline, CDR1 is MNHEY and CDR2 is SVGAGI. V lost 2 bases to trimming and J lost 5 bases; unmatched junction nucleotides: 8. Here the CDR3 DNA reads TGTGCCAGCAGTTACGGGGCCTCCGGGGGGGACAATGAGCAGTTCTTC. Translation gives CASSYGASGGDNEQFF.

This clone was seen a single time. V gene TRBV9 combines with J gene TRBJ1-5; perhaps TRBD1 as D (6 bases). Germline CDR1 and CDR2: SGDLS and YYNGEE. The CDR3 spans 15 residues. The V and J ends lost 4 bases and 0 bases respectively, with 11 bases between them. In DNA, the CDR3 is TGTGCCAGCAGCCCAGAGACAGGTAGCAATCAGCCCCAGCATTTT. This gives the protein CASSPETGSNQPQHF.

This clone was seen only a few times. CDR3: CASSQAGTGVFEQYF. The CDR3 DNA sequence: TGTGCCAGCAGCCAAGCCGGGACAGGTGTTTTCGAGCAGTACTTC. The chain couples TRBV3-1 (or the pseudogene TRBV3-2) to TRBJ2-7; TRBD1 agrees at 8 bases. This CDR3 comprises 15 residues. Germline values: CDR1 LGHDT, CDR2 YNNKEL (reference sequence). The junction had 8 bases not matched to a gene; V was cut back by 1 base and J by 6 bases.

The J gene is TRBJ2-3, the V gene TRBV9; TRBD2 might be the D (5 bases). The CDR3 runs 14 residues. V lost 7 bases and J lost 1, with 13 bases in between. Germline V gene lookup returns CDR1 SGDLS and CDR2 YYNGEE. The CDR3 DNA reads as TGTGCCAGCTCGTCGCGGGTGGGCACAGATACGCAGTATTTT. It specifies CASSSRVGTDTQYF. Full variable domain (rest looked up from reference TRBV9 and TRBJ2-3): DSGVTQTPKHLITATGQRVTLRCSPRSGDLSVYWYQQSLDQGLQFLIQYYNGEERAKGNILERFSAQQFPDLHSELNLSSLELGDSALYFCASSSRVGTDTQYFGPGTRLTVL.

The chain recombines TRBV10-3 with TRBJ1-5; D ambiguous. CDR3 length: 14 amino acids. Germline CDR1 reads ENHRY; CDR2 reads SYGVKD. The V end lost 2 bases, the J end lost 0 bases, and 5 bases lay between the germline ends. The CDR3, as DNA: TGTGCCATCAGTGAGCGGGGTAGCAATCAGCCCCAGCATTTT. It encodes CAISERGSNQPQHF.

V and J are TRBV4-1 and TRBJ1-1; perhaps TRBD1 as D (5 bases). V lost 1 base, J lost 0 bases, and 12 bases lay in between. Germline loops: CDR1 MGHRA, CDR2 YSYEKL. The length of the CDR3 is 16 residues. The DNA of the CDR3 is TGCGCCAGCAGCCAAGGGTGGGCAGGGATGAACACTGAAGCTTTCTTT. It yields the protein CASSQGWAGMNTEAFF.

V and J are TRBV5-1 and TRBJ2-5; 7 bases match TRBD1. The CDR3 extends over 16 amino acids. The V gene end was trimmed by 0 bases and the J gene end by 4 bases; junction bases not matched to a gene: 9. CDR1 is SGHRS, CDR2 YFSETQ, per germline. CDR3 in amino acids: CASSLADNRGGETQYF. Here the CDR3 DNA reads TGCGCCAGCAGCTTGGCCGACAACAGGGGCGGAGAGACCCAGTACTTC.